This passage covers 24 T cell receptor beta chains from one sample sequenced in a study of blood T cell repertoires in COVID-19. Assay used: immunoSEQ multiplex PCR; TCRdb lists only in-frame clones, some missing. This sample carries around 300,000 clones, around 86% of them seen once, and the ten largest clones take about 3%. Input material: peripheral blood. The source of these receptors is a woman in her twenties or thirties with active or convalescent COVID-19.

The rearrangement links TRBV2 to TRBJ2-5; 9 nucleotides agree with TRBD1. Trimming at V came to 5 bases and at J to 4 bases, leaving 8 bases not matched to a gene. The CDR3 consists of 15 residues. From germline, CDR1 is SNHLY and CDR2 FYNNEI. The CDR3 DNA follows: TGTGCCAGCAGTACTGACAGGGGGTTTGGAGAGACCCAGTACTTC. It yields the protein CASSTDRGFGETQYF.

J is TRBJ2-4 and V is TRBV19; 9 bases fit TRBD1. The CDR3 extends over 15 amino acids. CDR1 LNHDA and CDR2 SQIVND come from the germline V gene (reference sequence). With 8 bases clipped from V and 12 bases from J, the junction kept 17 bases outside the gene matches. CDR3 coding DNA: TGTGCCAGTGCTACGAGACTTTCCACAGGGGGCGATCAGTACTTC. It translates to CASATRLSTGGDQYF.

This chain links TRBV6-2 or TRBV6-3 with TRBJ2-6; tentative D call: TRBD1 (5 bases). The V end was cut by 5 bases, the J end by 0 bases, with 14 bases between. The V gene's germline CDR1 is MNHEY and CDR2 SVGEGT. The CDR3 runs 17 residues. CDR3 in amino acids: CASSVRTFNSGANVLTF. The CDR3 bases are TGTGCCAGCAGTGTTAGGACATTCAACTCTGGGGCCAACGTCCTGACTTTC.

The V and J genes are TRBV29-1 and TRBJ1-2; weak D call: TRBD1 (6 bases). Germline CDR1 reads SQVTM; CDR2 reads ANQGSEA. Between the trimmed V and J ends, which lost 5 bases and 5 bases, there was a span of 12 bases. This CDR3 spans 12 amino acids. The CDR3 here is CSVTQGTYGYTF. The DNA for the CDR3 is TGCAGCGTTACACAGGGAACGTATGGCTACACCTTC. Combining the CDR3 with reference TRBV29-1 and TRBJ1-2 gives the whole variable domain SAVISQKPSRDICQRGTSLTIQCQVDSQVTMMFWYRQQPGQSLTLIATANQGSEATYESGFVIDKFPISRPNLTFSTLTVSNMSPEDSSIYLCSVTQGTYGYTFGSGTRLTVV.

This rearrangement joins TRBV6-6 to TRBJ2-1; 12 bases line up with TRBD2. This CDR3 spans 16 amino acids. Germline V lookup: CDR1 MNHNY, CDR2 SVGAGI (reference sequence). V shed 4 bases, J shed 2 bases, and the junction held 3 bases outside the gene matches. This chain's CDR3 is CASSWTSGATYNEQFF. CDR3 coding DNA: TGTGCCAGCAGTTGGACTAGCGGGGCGACCTACAATGAGCAGTTCTTC.

V and J are TRBV11-2 and TRBJ1-2; 7 nucleotides match TRBD1. After removal of 3 bases from V and 7 bases from J, the junction contained 14 bases not matched to a gene. Germline values: CDR1 SGHAT, CDR2 FQNNGV. This CDR3 spans 16 amino acids. As DNA, the CDR3 is TGTGCCAGCAGCTTCAGCGGGTCGACAGGGTCTGGTGGCTACACCTTC. It codes for CASSFSGSTGSGGYTF.

This clone occurred once. The chain couples TRBV28 to TRBJ2-7; TRBD1 is a possible D gene (6 bases). V shed 6 bases and J shed 5 bases, with 17 bases lying between them. The CDR3 runs to 14 residues. Per the germline V gene, CDR1 is MDHEN and CDR2 is SYDVKM. In DNA form, the CDR3 reads TGTGCCAGCAGCGGGCCAAGGCAGGGGAACGAGCAGTACTTC. Translation: CASSGPRQGNEQYF.

This clone was detected only once. The rearrangement uses TRBV19 and TRBJ1-5, with a possible D match to TRBD1 (5 bases). V dropped 3 bases and J dropped 3 bases, with 15 bases sitting between them. The CDR3 consists of 16 residues. The germline gives CDR1 LNHDA, CDR2 SQIVND (reference sequence). As DNA, the CDR3 is TGTGCCAGTAGTATGATAGGCAGGACAATCAATCAGCCCCAGCATTTT. Amino acid sequence: CASSMIGRTINQPQHF.

The CDR3 spells CATSDPLQGRTDTQYF. The CDR3 region has the DNA TGTGCCACCAGTGATCCCCTGCAGGGTAGGACAGATACGCAGTATTTT. The J gene is TRBJ2-3, the V gene TRBV24-1, with TRBD1 as a possible D gene (5 bases). From germline, CDR1 is KGHDR and CDR2 SFDVKD. This CDR3 region has 16 residues. V was shortened by 3 bases and J by 3 bases, with 15 bases between the two germline ends.

The chain carries TRBV9 and TRBJ1-2; TRBD1 is a possible D gene (5 bases). Germline-derived CDR1 and CDR2 are SGDLS and YYNGEE. With 0 bases removed from V and 1 base from J, the gap between germline ends came to 13 bases. This CDR3 has 16 amino acids. The CDR3 loop reads CASSVAGGEGNYGYTF. CDR3 coding DNA: TGTGCCAGCAGCGTAGCTGGGGGGGAGGGTAACTATGGCTACACCTTC.

V is TRBV7-2 and J is TRBJ2-5, with 9 bases lining up with TRBD2. CDR1 and CDR2 (germline): SGHTA, FQGNSA. V trimming: 0 bases; J trimming: 5 bases; junction bases outside the gene matches: 7. This CDR3 region has 16 residues. Here the CDR3 DNA reads TGTGCCAGCAGCTTAGCGCGGCGGGGGGGCTCGGAGACCCAGTACTTC. Protein sequence: CASSLARRGGSETQYF.

CDR3 loop: CASSLADRVGYTF. Here the CDR3 DNA reads TGTGCCAGCAGCTTAGCCGACCGGGTTGGCTACACCTTC. This sequence joins TRBV7-2 and TRBJ1-2; D remains unclear. The germline V gene encodes CDR1 SGHTA and CDR2 FQGNSA. V lost 0 bases, J lost 7 bases, and 9 bases lay in between. The CDR3 is 13 residues long.

DNA for the CDR3: TGTGCCAGCAGCCAGTCATTCGGACAGGGTTCTCCAACTAATGAAAAACTGTTTTTT. It yields the protein CASSQSFGQGSPTNEKLFF. The rearrangement uses TRBV3-1 (or the pseudogene TRBV3-2) and TRBJ1-4, with 8 bases aligning to TRBD1. CDR1 and CDR2 (germline): LGHDT, YNNKEL (reference sequence). CDR3 length: 19 residues. J gave up 0 bases and V 3 bases, and 12 bases lay outside the gene matches.

This rearrangement joins TRBV2 to TRBJ2-7; D perhaps matches TRBD2 (5 bases). The CDR3 is 17 residues long. The germline V and J ends were trimmed by 7 bases and 3 bases, with 25 bases remaining between them. Germline V gene sequence: CDR1 SNHLY, CDR2 FYNNEI. The CDR3 protein is CASNGFGSRRAVYEQYF. In nucleotides, the CDR3 is TGTGCCAGCAACGGTTTTGGTAGTCGGCGGGCCGTCTACGAGCAGTACTTC.

The chain is built from TRBV4-2 and TRBJ2-7; 11 bases are shared with TRBD2. This CDR3 is built from 14 residues. J lost 3 bases, V lost 5 bases, and 3 bases had no gene match. Per germline, CDR1 LGHNA and CDR2 YNFKEQ. The CDR3 nucleotides are TGTGCCAGCAGCTCTGGACTAGCGGGCTACGAGCAGTACTTC. Its protein is CASSSGLAGYEQYF.

The chain is built from TRBV2 and TRBJ2-2; 13 bases align to TRBD2. CDR1 is SNHLY, CDR2 FYNNEI, per germline. The CDR3 consists of 15 residues. The junction had 6 bases not matched to a gene; V was cut back by 8 bases and J by 6 bases. As DNA, the CDR3 is TGTGCCAGCCGAAGACTAGCGGGGGGATCCGGGGAGCTGTTTTTT. Protein: CASRRLAGGSGELFF.

Of note for this clone: An end of the junction differs from the germline gene, which may be a read error. The V and J genes are TRBV4-1 and TRBJ1-3; D gene uncertain. The CDR3 runs to 14 residues. Germline loops: CDR1 MGHRA, CDR2 YSYEKL. The CDR3 reads CASSQVISRNTIYF. The CDR3 DNA sequence: TGCGCCAGCAGCCAAGTTATCTCTCGAAACACCATATATTTT.

The genes are TRBV4-3 and TRBJ1-2; no clear D gene. Trimming removed 0 bases from V and 5 bases from J, with 13 bases in between. This CDR3 contains 15 residues. Germline lookup yields CDR1 LGHNA and CDR2 YSLEER. CDR3 loop: CASSQERWTGYGYTF. DNA for the CDR3: TGCGCCAGCAGCCAAGAAAGATGGACTGGATATGGCTACACCTTC.

The chain recombines TRBV7-2 with TRBJ2-1, with 7 nucleotides matching TRBD1. Trimming took 3 bases from V and 5 from J; bases not matched to a gene: 16. Germline CDR1 SGHTA, CDR2 FQGNSA. The length of the CDR3 is 18 residues. For the CDR3, the DNA is TGTGCCAGCAGCTTTAGGGCCCCCCAACAGGGGTACGACAATGAGCAGTTCTTC. This gives the protein CASSFRAPQQGYDNEQFF.

The chain employs TRBV19 and TRBJ2-3, with D hard to call. CDR3 size: 11 residues. Germline V gene sequence: CDR1 LNHDA, CDR2 SQIVND (reference sequence). V lost 5 bases and J 8 bases, leaving 8 bases between the germline ends. The CDR3 sequence is CASSVRTTQYF. The CDR3 coding sequence is TGTGCCAGTAGTGTTAGAACTACGCAGTATTTT.

This clone was found a few times. This chain joins TRBV29-1 and TRBJ1-2; D is possibly TRBD1 (6 bases). The ends were cut back, 1 base at V and 5 bases at J, with 26 bases in the middle. There are 18 residues in the CDR3. Per the germline V gene, CDR1 is SQVTM and CDR2 is ANQGSEA. The CDR3: CSVEGGQLTYDNSYGYTF. Written as DNA, the CDR3 is TGCAGCGTTGAAGGGGGGCAGTTAACCTATGACAACTCTTATGGCTACACCTTC.

V usage is TRBV7-9 and J usage is TRBJ1-5; 9 nucleotides align to TRBD1. This CDR3 spans 16 amino acids. J gave up 3 bases and V 4 bases, and 7 bases lay outside the gene matches. The germline V gene encodes CDR1 SEHNR and CDR2 FQNEAQ (reference sequence). The DNA for the CDR3 is TGTGCCAGCAGCTCTTGGGGACAGGGCTTCAATCAGCCCCAGCATTTT. Translated: CASSSWGQGFNQPQHF. Drawing the rest from reference TRBV7-9 and TRBJ1-5, the complete variable domain is DTGVSQNPRHKITKRGQNVTFRCDPISEHNRLYWYRQTLGQGPEFLTYFQNEAQLEKSRLLSDRFSAERPKGSFSTLEIQRTEQGDSAMYLCASSSWGQGFNQPQHFGDGTRLSIL.

The chain has TRBV3-1 (or the pseudogene TRBV3-2) and TRBJ1-5; TRBD1 is a possible D gene (5 bases). In germline, CDR1 is LGHDT, CDR2 YNNKEL (reference sequence). The V end lost 1 base, the J end lost 6 bases, and 7 bases lay between the germline ends. The CDR3 loop spans 13 amino acids. The CDR3 is CASSQGGGQPQHF. CDR3 bases: TGTGCCAGCAGCCAAGGGGGGGGTCAGCCCCAGCATTTT.

This chain links TRBV4-1 with TRBJ2-3; 11 bases align to TRBD1. V was pared by 4 bases and J by 5 bases, with 5 bases of the junction left unmatched. Germline CDR1 and CDR2: MGHRA and YSYEKL. This CDR3 has 15 residues. CDR3 in DNA: TGCGCCAGCAGCCTTGGACAGGGGGCTGGAGATACGCAGTATTTT. Protein product: CASSLGQGAGDTQYF.